This TCR beta chain was captured in a study of resident and recirculating memory T cells in vitiligo. V lost 6 bases and J lost 1; bases outside the gene matches: 7. The CDR3 sequence is 16 residues long. Germline assignment: CDR1 SGHDN and CDR2 FVKESK. The data were produced by immunoSEQ multiplex PCR, yet TCRdb's version contains in-frame clones alone and is incomplete. The data contain tens of thousands of clones, approximately 90% of them singletons. Notes on this clone: Its specificity is not known.

Study outcomes and limitations: No unique dominant TCR clone was found in vitiligo lesions.

The sequencing input was blood. The rearrangement uses TRBV14 and TRBJ1-1, with TRBD1 identical over 11 bases. The clonotype comes from a male donor with vitiligo. CDR3 protein: CASRPDRGQGNTEAFF. For the CDR3, the DNA is TGTGCCAGCAGACCGGACAGGGGGCAAGGGAACACTGAAGCTTTCTTT.